The rows below give T cell receptor beta chains drawn from one sample of a study of T cells in Graves' hyperthyroidism and ophthalmopathy. Using its own MiXCR run on the multiplex PCR reads, TCRdb lists one record per CDR3 protein. There are hundreds of thousands of distinct CDR3 sequences in the sample; roughly 14% occur only once, and 4% to 5.5% lies in the top ten. The sequencing input was blood. The receptor set was obtained from a woman aged 35 to 49 with Graves' ophthalmopathy. Each CDR3 is given without its conserved first and last residue. Each record gives: V gene, J gene, CDR3 protein.

TRBV12-3/TRBV12-4	TRBJ2-5	ASSRLAGRQETQY
TRBV28	TRBJ1-1	ASRPRRTSEAF
TRBV6-2/TRBV6-3	TRBJ2-7	ASSYSPGGPYEQY
TRBV29-1	TRBJ2-5	SVDPSGIQETQY
TRBV20-1	TRBJ2-2	SARRLAPGELF
TRBV20-1	TRBJ2-7	SASTLILAGKYEQY
TRBV7-9	TRBJ1-1	ASSLLGGSTEAF
TRBV30	TRBJ2-7	AWSVGVYEQY
TRBV28	TRBJ1-5	ASTISNDPNQPQH
TRBV28	TRBJ2-7	ASSYPPRPYEQY
TRBV4-1	TRBJ1-2	ASSPPGGGQHYNYGYT
TRBV9	TRBJ2-5	ASSGGGRETQY
TRBV11-2	TRBJ2-7	ASSLPGLASEQY
TRBV7-6	TRBJ2-1	ASSLEGNEQF
TRBV4-1	TRBJ1-2	ASSQGFEIANYGYT
TRBV7-8	TRBJ2-7	ASSRDTDNEQY
TRBV4-1	TRBJ2-2	ASSRPLGPKGELF
TRBV11-2	TRBJ2-7	ASSFYRGSSYEQY
TRBV6-1	TRBJ2-7	ASSPYREEGEQY
TRBV19	TRBJ1-6	ASSPTAGTGEIIDSPLH
TRBV2	TRBJ2-5	ASSNRGKETQY
TRBV7-8	TRBJ2-7	ASSLDLMTGSYEQY
TRBV28	TRBJ1-5	ASSFGAGNQPQH
TRBV28	TRBJ1-2	ASSRTNYGYT
TRBV12-3/TRBV12-4	TRBJ1-2	ASSTPGTAYGYT
TRBV12-3/TRBV12-4	TRBJ2-7	ASSWWGGEQY
TRBV7-2	TRBJ2-7	ASSLASFAYEQY
TRBV7-8	TRBJ1-3	ASSLDRDSGNTIY
TRBV28	TRBJ2-2	ASSSLTSDRGTGELF
TRBV27	TRBJ2-7	ASSLRGKTYEQY
TRBV2	TRBJ2-7	ASQGDRGDEQY
TRBV7-2	TRBJ2-5	ASSYLGGPQETQY